This entry lists 15 T cell receptor beta chains sequenced from one sample in a study of CD8+ T cells in alopecia areata. This sample's treatment: oral pan-JAK inhibitor, 5-10 mg twice daily. Sequencing relied on a cDNA template that was reverse transcribed from extracted RNA. TCRdb's copy holds only in-frame clones and misses some; the assay was immunoSEQ multiplex PCR. This table has nearly 200,000 clones, roughly 50% appearing once. The specimen comprised CD4+ T cells sorted from blood, sampled at week 24, from a patient treated with tofacitinib. The source is a human donor with alopecia areata.

The chain uses TRBV10-3 and TRBJ2-5; the match to TRBD1 covers 7 bases. Germline CDR1 reads ENHRY; CDR2 reads SYGVKD. This CDR3 has 14 residues. Trimming took 6 bases from V and 2 from J; bases not matched to a gene: 6. This CDR3 is CAIRDDRAQETQYF. DNA of the CDR3: TGTGCCATCAGAGACGACAGGGCTCAAGAGACCCAGTACTTC.

The CDR3 DNA follows: TGTGCCATCCAAGGGCGGGACAGGGCTAACTATGGCTACACCTTC. It encodes CAIQGRDRANYGYTF. V and J are TRBV10-3 and TRBJ1-2; TRBD1 matches at 9 bases. The CDR3 is 15 amino acids. CDR1 ENHRY and CDR2 SYGVKD come from the germline V gene. With V trimmed by 8 bases and J by 0 bases, 7 bases remained unmatched.

V usage is TRBV30 and J usage is TRBJ2-2; 10 bases line up with TRBD2. V lost 5 bases, J lost 6 bases, and 9 bases stayed unmatched. CDR3 length: 15 residues. The germline gives CDR1 GTSNPN, CDR2 SVGIG (reference sequence). CDR3 bases: TGTGCCTGGTTGAAGGGGACTAGCGTTGCCGGGGAGCTGTTTTTT. Its translation is CAWLKGTSVAGELFF. Combining the CDR3 with reference TRBV30 and TRBJ2-2 gives the whole variable domain SQTIHQWPATLVQPVGSPLSLECTVEGTSNPNLYWYRQAAGRGLQLLFYSVGIGQISSEVPQNLSASRPQDRQFILSSKKLLLSDSGFYLCAWLKGTSVAGELFFGEGSRLTVL.

This clone showed up just a few times. The chain is built from TRBV29-1 and TRBJ2-1, with D possibly TRBD2 on 5 matching bases. Germline V gene data show CDR1 as SQVTM and CDR2 as ANQGSEA. Trimming pared 7 bases from V and 3 bases from J, leaving 13 bases between. The CDR3 totals 13 residues. CDR3 DNA sequence: TGCAGCGGGAAGCTAGCACTCTACAATGAGCAGTTCTTC. It codes for CSGKLALYNEQFF.

This chain uses TRBV19 with TRBJ2-3; D is perhaps TRBD1 or TRBD2 (5 bases each). The V and J ends lost 9 bases and 14 bases respectively, with 24 bases between them. Looked up from germline, CDR1 is LNHDA and CDR2 is SQIVND (reference sequence). The CDR3 loop spans 13 amino acids. Here the CDR3 reads CASHPEQRGTVYF. CDR3 DNA sequence: TGTGCCAGCCACCCCGAGCAGAGGGGCACAGTGTATTTT. Combining the CDR3 with reference TRBV19 and TRBJ2-3 gives the whole variable domain DGGITQSPKYLFRKEGQNVTLSCEQNLNHDAMYWYRQDPGQGLRLIYYSQIVNDFQKGDIAEGYSVSREKKESFPLTVTSAQKNPTAFYLCASHPEQRGTVYFGPGTRLTVL.

This chain links TRBV7-6 with TRBJ2-7; 12 positions match TRBD2. CDR3 length: 15 amino acids. CDR1 and CDR2 from the germline V gene are SGHVS and FNYEAQ. V shed 5 bases and J 2 bases; nucleotides not matched to a gene: 4. CDR3 sequence (DNA): TGTGCCAGCAGCCCACTAGCGGGGGGCCCCTACGAGCAGTACTTC. Its translation is CASSPLAGGPYEQYF.

The rearrangement joins TRBV2 to TRBJ2-2; TRBD2 matches at 15 bases. The CDR3 covers 17 residues. CDR1 is SNHLY, CDR2 FYNNEI, per germline. With V trimmed by 6 bases and J by 6 bases, 8 bases remained unmatched. The CDR3 sequence is CASRIRTSGRAAGELFF. The CDR3 DNA reads as TGTGCCAGCAGAATTAGGACTAGCGGGAGGGCCGCCGGGGAGCTGTTTTTT.

The genes are TRBV11-2 and TRBJ2-5; TRBD1 is a possible D gene (5 bases). The germline V gene has CDR1 SGHAT and CDR2 FQNNGV. This CDR3 is built from 14 residues. V lost 3 bases to trimming and J lost 4 bases, with 12 bases between them. The CDR3 bases are TGTGCCAGCAGCTTCGGTGGTAGGGGAGAGACCCAGTACTTC. Translating gives CASSFGGRGETQYF.

Details on this clone: Distinct nucleotide sequences in the sample also encode this CDR3. The chain has TRBV29-1 and TRBJ1-2; D ambiguous. CDR1 and CDR2 (germline): SQVTM, ANQGSEA. The CDR3 is 10 residues long. Trimming stripped 3 bases from V and 6 bases from J, with 5 bases between. CDR3 DNA: TGCAGCGTTGATCGCCATGGCTACACCTTC. This sequence encodes CSVDRHGYTF.

J is TRBJ2-7 and V is TRBV2, with a weak D call TRBD2 (6 bases). V lost 6 bases to trimming and J lost 4 bases, with 10 bases between them. The CDR3 spans 12 residues. CDR1 is SNHLY, CDR2 FYNNEI, per germline. The CDR3 DNA reads TGTGCCAGCAGCGGGGGTTTTTACGAGCAGTACTTC. Its protein product is CASSGGFYEQYF.

J is TRBJ2-2 and V is TRBV29-1; 7 bases agree with TRBD1. The germline V gene encodes CDR1 SQVTM and CDR2 ANQGSEA. This CDR3 comprises 14 residues. V dropped 7 bases and J dropped 5; count of bases not matched to a gene: 10. CDR3 loop: CSGRTGPGTGELFF. The CDR3 DNA is TGCAGCGGTAGGACAGGCCCAGGGACCGGGGAGCTGTTTTTT.

This clone was seen more than once but under ten times. The V gene is TRBV11-2, the J gene TRBJ2-1; TRBD2 agrees at 7 bases. Germline lookup yields CDR1 SGHAT and CDR2 FQNNGV. V gave up 8 bases and J gave up 6 bases; unmatched junction bases: 7. The CDR3 is 13 residues long. CDR3: CASRDYTLNEQFF. CDR3 nucleotides: TGTGCCAGCCGGGACTACACTCTCAATGAGCAGTTCTTC.

This clone appeared a few times. V is TRBV5-1 and J is TRBJ2-2; D may be TRBD1 (5 bases). Germline assignment: CDR1 SGHRS and CDR2 YFSETQ. Deletions cut 3 bases from V and 10 bases from J, with 10 bases between. The CDR3 has 12 residues. The CDR3 DNA follows: TGCGCCAGCAGCTCCAGGGAAGAGGAGCTGTTTTTT. Protein: CASSSREEELFF.

This clone was observed a handful of times. The chain combines TRBV7-2 with TRBJ2-2; 7 nucleotides agree with TRBD1. In germline, CDR1 is SGHTA, CDR2 FQGNSA. The CDR3 extends over 15 amino acids. V was clipped by 2 bases and J by 1 base; unmatched bases: 1. DNA of the CDR3: TGTGCCAGCAGCTTAAACAGGGGGAACACCGGGGAGCTGTTTTTT. It codes for CASSLNRGNTGELFF. Filled out from reference TRBV7-2 and TRBJ2-2, the complete variable domain reads GAGVSQSPSNKVTEKGKDVELRCDPISGHTALYWYRQSLGQGLEFLIYFQGNSAPDKSGLPSDRFSAERTGGSVSTLTIQRTQQEDSAVYLCASSLNRGNTGELFFGEGSRLTVL.

The chain uses TRBV2 and TRBJ1-5, with D perhaps matching TRBD1 (5 bases). The CDR3 loop spans 12 amino acids. Between the trimmed V and J ends, which lost 6 bases and 11 bases, there was a span of 14 bases. Germline CDR1 and CDR2: SNHLY and FYNNEI. The CDR3 bases are TGTGCCAGCAGGGGGGACTCGCAGTCCCAGCATTTT. This sequence encodes CASRGDSQSQHF. Full variable domain (rest looked up from reference TRBV2 and TRBJ1-5): EPEVTQTPSHQVTQMGQEVILRCVPISNHLYFYWYRQILGQKVEFLVSFYNNEISEKSEIFDDQFSVERPDGSNFTLKIRSTKLEDSAMYFCASRGDSQSQHFGDGTRLSIL.